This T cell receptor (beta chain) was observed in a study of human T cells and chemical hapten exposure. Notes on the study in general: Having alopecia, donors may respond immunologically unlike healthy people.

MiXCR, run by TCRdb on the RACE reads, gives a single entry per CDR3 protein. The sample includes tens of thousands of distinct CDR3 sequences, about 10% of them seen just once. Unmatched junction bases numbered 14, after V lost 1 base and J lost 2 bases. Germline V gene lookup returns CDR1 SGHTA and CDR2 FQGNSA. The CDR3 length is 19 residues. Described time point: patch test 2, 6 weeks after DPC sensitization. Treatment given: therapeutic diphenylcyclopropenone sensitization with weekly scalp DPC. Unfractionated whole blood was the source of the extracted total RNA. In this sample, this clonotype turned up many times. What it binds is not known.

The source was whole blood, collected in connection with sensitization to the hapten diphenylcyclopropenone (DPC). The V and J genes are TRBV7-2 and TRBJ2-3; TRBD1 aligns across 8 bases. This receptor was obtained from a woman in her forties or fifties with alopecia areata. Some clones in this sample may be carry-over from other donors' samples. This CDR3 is CASSLEPTSGQVDTDTQYF. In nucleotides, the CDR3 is TGTGCCAGCAGCTTAGAGCCAACTTCGGGACAGGTGGACACAGATACGCAGTATTTT.